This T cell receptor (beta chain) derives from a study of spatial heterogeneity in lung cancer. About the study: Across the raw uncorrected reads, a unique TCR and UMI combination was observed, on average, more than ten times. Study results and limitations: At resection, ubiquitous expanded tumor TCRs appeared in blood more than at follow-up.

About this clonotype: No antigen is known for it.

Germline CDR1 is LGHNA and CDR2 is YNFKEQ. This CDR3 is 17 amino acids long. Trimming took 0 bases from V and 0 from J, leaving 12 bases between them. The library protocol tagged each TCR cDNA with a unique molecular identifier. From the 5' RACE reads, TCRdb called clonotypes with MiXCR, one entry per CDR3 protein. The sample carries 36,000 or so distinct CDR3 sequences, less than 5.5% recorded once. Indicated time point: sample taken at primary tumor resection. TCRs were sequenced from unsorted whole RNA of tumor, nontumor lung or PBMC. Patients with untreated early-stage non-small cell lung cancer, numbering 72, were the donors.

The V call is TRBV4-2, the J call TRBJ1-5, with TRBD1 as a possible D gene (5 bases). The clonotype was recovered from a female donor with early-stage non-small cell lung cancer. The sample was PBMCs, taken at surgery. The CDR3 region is CASSQDLGAYSNQPQHF. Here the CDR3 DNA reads TGTGCCAGCAGCCAAGATCTAGGGGCATATAGCAATCAGCCCCAGCATTTT.